This TCR beta chain was identified in a study of yellow fever vaccine responses in identical twins. General study points: As reported, the vaccine T cell response of twins seemed partly convergent and partly personalized.

The CDR3 covers 13 residues. CDR1 is MNHNS, CDR2 SASEGT, per germline. Trimming pared 6 bases from V and 3 bases from J, leaving 12 bases between. TCRdb processed the RT-PCR reads anew with MiXCR; each CDR3 protein has one entry. The sample records under 20,000 distinct CDR3 sequences, nearly 70% being singletons. Notes on this clonotype: What it binds is not known.

This receptor was obtained from a woman aged 18 to 35 who received the yellow fever vaccine. This specimen consisted of T cells from blood (PBMCs), unsorted or a sorted subset (not recorded which), obtained before or after yellow fever vaccination (not recorded which). The rearrangement links TRBV6-1 to TRBJ2-7, with D perhaps TRBD2 (5 bases). CDR3 region: CASSPSSGYEQYF. Written as DNA, the CDR3 is TGTGCCAGCAGCCCCTCCAGCGGCTACGAGCAGTACTTC.